One and the same sample provided the 3 T cell receptor beta chains below, sequenced in a study of blood T cell repertoires in COVID-19. Repertoires were generated with immunoSEQ multiplex PCR, while TCRdb's copy carries only in-frame clones and drops some. Here the sample spans some 230,000 clones, around 84% being singletons. The sample was peripheral blood. Every receptor here comes from a woman in her sixties who had recovered from COVID-19.

This rearrangement joins TRBV12-3 or TRBV12-4 to TRBJ2-7, with D maybe TRBD1 (5 bases). This CDR3 contains 12 residues. Trimming shortened V by 6 bases and J by 3 bases, and 9 bases separated the two germline ends. DNA for the CDR3: TGTGCCAGCAGACAGGCCCTCTACGAGCAGTACTTC. Translation: CASRQALYEQYF.

This chain links TRBV3-1 (or the pseudogene TRBV3-2) with TRBJ1-1; TRBD1 matches 7 bases. J gave up 5 bases and V 3 bases, and 12 bases lay outside the gene matches. This CDR3 contains 16 residues. Germline CDR1 and CDR2: LGHDT and YNNKEL (reference sequence). The CDR3, as DNA: TGTGCCAGCAGCCACCACCAGGACAGGTTACGGACTGAAGCTTTCTTT. It specifies CASSHHQDRLRTEAFF.

The chain couples TRBV20-1 to TRBJ2-7; no reliable D call. This CDR3 contains 13 residues. In germline, CDR1 is DFQATT, CDR2 SNEGSKA (reference sequence). The V gene lost 3 bases and the J gene lost 1 base, with 10 bases spanning the gap. CDR3 sequence (DNA): TGCAGTGCTAGTCGCGGTAATTCCTACGAGCAGTACTTC. Amino acid sequence: CSASRGNSYEQYF.